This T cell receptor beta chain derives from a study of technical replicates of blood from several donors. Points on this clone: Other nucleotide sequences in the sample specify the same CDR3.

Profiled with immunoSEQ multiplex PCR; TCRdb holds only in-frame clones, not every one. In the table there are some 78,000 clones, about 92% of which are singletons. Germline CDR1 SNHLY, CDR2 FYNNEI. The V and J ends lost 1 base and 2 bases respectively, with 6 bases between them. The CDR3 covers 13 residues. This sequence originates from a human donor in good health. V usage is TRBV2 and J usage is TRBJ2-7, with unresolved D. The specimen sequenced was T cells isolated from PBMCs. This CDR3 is CASSEGLAYEQYF. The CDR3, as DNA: TGTGCCAGCAGTGAAGGTCTAGCCTACGAGCAGTACTTC. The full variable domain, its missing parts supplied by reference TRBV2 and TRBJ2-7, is EPEVTQTPSHQVTQMGQEVILRCVPISNHLYFYWYRQILGQKVEFLVSFYNNEISEKSEIFDDQFSVERPDGSNFTLKIRSTKLEDSAMYFCASSEGLAYEQYFGPGTRLTVT.